This record looks at one TCR beta chain sequence and its context. The source of the sample is a study of cytomegalovirus exposure and HLA in healthy donors. 13 Jbeta primers and 60 Vbeta primers were used for the PCR. Repertoires were generated with immunoSEQ multiplex PCR, while TCRdb's copy carries only in-frame clones and drops some. The data show some 98,000 clones, over 60% seen once. This receptor was identified in a human donor in good health. The sequencing input was PBMCs.

CDR3: CASSFRTDGGEQYF. The CDR3 DNA follows: TGTGCCAGCAGCTTCCGGACTGATGGGGGGGAGCAGTACTTC. The chain recombines TRBV11-2 with TRBJ2-7, with TRBD2 as a possible D gene (6 bases). There are 14 residues in the CDR3. Germline CDR1 reads SGHAT; CDR2 reads FQNNGV. The V end lost 3 bases, the J end lost 7 bases, and 16 bases lay between the germline ends.